A single sample is the source of the 19 T cell receptor beta chains below, sequenced in a study of blood T cell repertoires in COVID-19. The data were produced by immunoSEQ multiplex PCR, yet TCRdb's version contains in-frame clones alone and is incomplete. The sample includes 20,000 or so clones, more than 85% of them seen just once. The sequenced sample consisted of peripheral blood. Source of these receptors: a woman in her sixties or seventies with active COVID-19.

The chain joins TRBV11-2 to TRBJ1-1; unclear D gene. The CDR3 is made up of 13 amino acids. CDR1 and CDR2 from the germline V gene are SGHAT and FQNNGV. Trimming cost V 10 bases and J 4 bases, with 16 bases left between them. The CDR3 sequence is CAILGKGGTEAFF. As DNA, the CDR3 is TGTGCCATCCTTGGGAAGGGAGGCACTGAAGCTTTCTTT. Drawing the rest from reference TRBV11-2 and TRBJ1-1, the complete variable domain is EAGVAQSPRYKIIEKRQSVAFWCNPISGHATLYWYQQILGQGPKLLIQFQNNGVVDDSQLPKDRFSAERLKGVDSTLKIQPAKLEDSAVYLCAILGKGGTEAFFGQGTRLTVV.

The chain uses TRBV12-5 and TRBJ1-3, with 8 bases identical to TRBD1. V shed 3 bases, J shed 5 bases, and the junction held 3 bases outside the gene matches. The CDR3 loop spans 14 amino acids. Germline loops: CDR1 LGHNT, CDR2 FRNRAP. The CDR3 DNA sequence: TGTGCTAGTGGTTTAGGGACAGGCCGAAACACCATATATTTT. Amino acids: CASGLGTGRNTIYF.

This chain uses TRBV6-5 with TRBJ2-1; D unclear. The CDR3 is 15 residues long. With 2 bases removed from V and 8 bases from J, the gap between germline ends came to 16 bases. Germline values: CDR1 MNHEY, CDR2 SVGAGI. The CDR3 loop reads CASSYLTSLRHEQFF. CDR3 nucleotides: TGTGCCAGCAGTTACCTGACATCATTACGGCATGAGCAGTTCTTC.

CDR3 nucleotide sequence: TGTGCCATCAGTGGTCAGGGGGCCGCAACCACTGAAGCTTTCTTT. Translation: CAISGQGAATTEAFF. This chain connects TRBV10-3 to TRBJ1-1; TRBD1 agrees at 8 bases. Germline loops: CDR1 ENHRY, CDR2 SYGVKD. V was clipped by 4 bases and J by 4 bases; unmatched bases: 8. This CDR3 is built from 15 residues.

This clone appeared a single time. This rearrangement joins TRBV15 to TRBJ2-5, with a tentative D call TRBD1 (6 bases). Germline V gene sequence: CDR1 LNHNV, CDR2 YYDKDF (reference sequence). This CDR3 spans 13 amino acids. V dropped 7 bases and J dropped 0 bases, with 9 bases sitting between them. The CDR3 here is CATTRTDQETQYF. CDR3 nucleotide sequence: TGTGCCACCACCAGGACAGACCAAGAGACCCAGTACTTC.

The chain has TRBV6-1 and TRBJ1-2, with D perhaps TRBD1 (6 bases). This CDR3 comprises 12 residues. V shed 3 bases and J shed 7 bases, with 9 bases lying between them. Per the germline V gene, CDR1 is MNHNS and CDR2 is SASEGT. Here the CDR3 DNA reads TGTGCCAGCAGTGAGGGCAGGGGTGGCTACACCTTC. Amino acids: CASSEGRGGYTF.

The chain recombines TRBV19 with TRBJ2-3, with D perhaps TRBD2 (6 bases). V lost 7 bases to trimming and J lost 1 base, with 9 bases between them. CDR1 is LNHDA, CDR2 SQIVND, per germline (reference sequence). There are 13 residues in the CDR3. The CDR3: CASNSGGTDTQYF. CDR3 nucleotide sequence: TGTGCCAGTAACTCGGGGGGCACAGATACGCAGTATTTT. Complete variable domain (other parts from reference TRBV19 and TRBJ2-3): DGGITQSPKYLFRKEGQNVTLSCEQNLNHDAMYWYRQDPGQGLRLIYYSQIVNDFQKGDIAEGYSVSREKKESFPLTVTSAQKNPTAFYLCASNSGGTDTQYFGPGTRLTVL.

The CDR3 DNA reads as TGTGCCAGCAGCTTAGGTCTACAGGGATCAGAGACCCAGTACTTC. Its translation is CASSLGLQGSETQYF. The chain has TRBV11-2 and TRBJ2-5; a weak D match, TRBD1 (6 bases). The V gene's germline CDR1 is SGHAT and CDR2 FQNNGV. V was trimmed by 1 base and J by 4 bases, leaving 13 bases between them. This CDR3 region has 15 residues. The full variable domain, completed using reference TRBV11-2 and TRBJ2-5, is EAGVAQSPRYKIIEKRQSVAFWCNPISGHATLYWYQQILGQGPKLLIQFQNNGVVDDSQLPKDRFSAERLKGVDSTLKIQPAKLEDSAVYLCASSLGLQGSETQYFGPGTRLLVL.

The chain combines TRBV15 with TRBJ2-2; TRBD2 matches 12 bases. The CDR3 sequence is 18 residues long. Germline trimming cut 1 base from V and 2 bases from J; bases unmatched to any gene: 5. From germline, CDR1 is LNHNV and CDR2 YYDKDF (reference sequence). The chain's CDR3 is CATSRVGTSGPNTGELFF. CDR3 bases: TGTGCCACCAGCAGAGTAGGGACTAGCGGGCCTAACACCGGGGAGCTGTTTTTT.

This chain joins TRBV4-1 and TRBJ2-2; D is uncertain. This CDR3 comprises 17 residues. V lost 0 bases, J lost 0 bases, and 11 bases lay in between. Germline V CDR1 and CDR2: MGHRA, YSYEKL. CDR3 coding DNA: TGCGCCAGCAGCCAAGACCGAGGCCTCCCGAACACCGGGGAGCTGTTTTTT. Its protein is CASSQDRGLPNTGELFF.

This chain connects TRBV6-6 to TRBJ2-3; 8 positions match TRBD2. The germline V gene encodes CDR1 MNHNY and CDR2 SVGAGI (reference sequence). The CDR3 contains 13 residues. Trimming at V came to 6 bases and at J to 1 base, leaving 0 bases not matched to a gene. The CDR3 DNA follows: TGTGCCAGCAGGACTAGCGGCACAGATACGCAGTATTTT. This gives the protein CASRTSGTDTQYF.

The chain employs TRBV6-5 and TRBJ2-1, with 11 nucleotides matching TRBD2. This CDR3 has 15 residues. The trim removed 7 bases at V and 6 bases at J, leaving 8 bases unmatched. Germline V gene sequence: CDR1 MNHEY, CDR2 SVGAGI. The CDR3, as DNA: TGTGCCAGCAACGAGGCTAGCGGGGGGCCCAATGAGCAGTTCTTC. Protein: CASNEASGGPNEQFF.

The rearrangement links TRBV6-5 to TRBJ1-2; 12 positions match TRBD1. V lost 6 bases, J lost 7 bases, and 9 bases stayed unmatched. CDR1 and CDR2 (germline): MNHEY, SVGAGI. This CDR3 comprises 15 residues. CDR3 loop: CASRGGQGALGGYTF. The CDR3 DNA is TGTGCCAGCAGGGGGGGACAGGGGGCCTTAGGTGGCTACACCTTC.

The rearrangement links TRBV2 to TRBJ2-7; a possible D gene is TRBD2 (6 bases). V dropped 2 bases and J dropped 7 bases, with 15 bases sitting between them. Germline CDR1 reads SNHLY; CDR2 reads FYNNEI. The CDR3 sequence is 14 residues long. The CDR3, as DNA: TGTGCCAGCAGTGAAACTAGAATCCGGGAGGAGCAGTACTTC. This encodes CASSETRIREEQYF.

The rearrangement uses TRBV9 and TRBJ2-3; D might be TRBD2 (6 bases). V lost 3 bases to trimming and J lost 10 bases, with 15 bases between them. Germline V lookup: CDR1 SGDLS, CDR2 YYNGEE. The CDR3 extends over 13 amino acids. The CDR3 DNA reads TGTGCCAGCAGCGCCCTGACCCGGAGGGCGCAGTATTTT. It specifies CASSALTRRAQYF.

The chain has TRBV20-1 and TRBJ1-1, with D perhaps matching TRBD1 (6 bases). V lost 8 bases and J lost 3, with 10 bases in between. This CDR3 is 11 amino acids long. The V gene's germline CDR1 is DFQATT and CDR2 SNEGSKA (reference sequence). The CDR3 loop reads CSSGADTEAFF. Written as DNA, the CDR3 is TGCAGTTCAGGGGCGGACACTGAAGCTTTCTTT.

The V call is TRBV5-8, the J call TRBJ1-3, with 8 bases identical to TRBD1. There are 15 residues in the CDR3. Germline V gene lookup returns CDR1 SGHTS and CDR2 YDEGEE. The trim removed 6 bases at V and 4 bases at J, leaving 9 bases unmatched. The chain's CDR3 is CASTRGQAGGNTIYF. For the CDR3, the DNA is TGTGCCAGCACACGGGGACAGGCGGGCGGAAACACCATATATTTT. The whole variable domain, remainder taken from reference TRBV5-8 and TRBJ1-3, is EAGVTQSPTHLIKTRGQQATLRCSPISGHTSVYWYQQALGLGLQFLLWYDEGEERNRGNFPPRFSGRQFPNYSSELNVNALELEDSALYLCASTRGQAGGNTIYFGEGSWLTVV.

This clone was picked up one time. The chain uses TRBV28 and TRBJ1-5; D is undetermined. The CDR3 extends over 15 amino acids. Germline V CDR1 and CDR2: MDHEN, SYDVKM. V was clipped by 5 bases and J by 2 bases, with 13 bases between them. In nucleotides, the CDR3 is TGTGCCAGCAGTGCTATCTTGAGAGGCAATCAGCCCCAGCATTTT. This encodes CASSAILRGNQPQHF.

The CDR3 sequence: CASSLPSGGAFEQFF. CDR3 nucleotide sequence: TGTGCCAGCAGCTTGCCTAGCGGGGGGGCTTTTGAGCAGTTCTTC. This chain links TRBV11-2 with TRBJ2-1; 12 nucleotides align to TRBD2. With V trimmed by 3 bases and J by 9 bases, 6 bases remained unmatched. The CDR3 contains 15 residues. CDR1 is SGHAT, CDR2 FQNNGV, per germline.